The rows below give T cell receptor beta chains drawn from one sample of a study of Ad26.COV2.S vaccination and SARS-CoV-2 variants. The assay was immunoSEQ multiplex PCR, and TCRdb's table has in-frame clones only and misses some. The table lists about 480,000 clones, around 90% of them singletons. The sample was peripheral blood, taken in a trial of Ad26.COV2.S vaccine versus placebo. These TCRs come from a person aged 18-60 years who received the Ad26.COV2.S COVID-19 vaccine or a placebo. Both conserved end residues are part of each CDR3. D genes are given only for firm matches. The listing skips clone size in some rows; elsewhere it reads once, few, many or a size class.

>TRBD1|NA|TRBJ1-2|TRBV27
CASSVLGQTNYGYTF
TGTGCCAGCAGCGTACTGGGACAGACTAACTATGGCTACACCTTC
>NA|NA|TRBJ1-6|TRBV28
CASNLRGAPSYNSPLHF
TGTGCCAGCAACCTGAGAGGGGCCCCCTCCTATAATTCACCCCTCCACTTT
>NA|NA|TRBJ1-6|TRBV18
CASSPTGATNSPLHF
TGTGCCAGCTCACCGACCGGGGCCACTAATTCACCCCTCCACTTT
>NA|few|TRBJ1-2|TRBV2
CASSEFGQDYGYTF
TGTGCCAGCAGTGAATTCGGGCAGGACTATGGCTACACCTTC
>TRBD1|NA|TRBJ2-1|TRBV5-1
CASSYSGTGMANEQFF
TGCGCCAGCAGCTACTCCGGGACAGGGATGGCCAATGAGCAGTTCTTC
>TRBD1|NA|TRBJ1-2|TRBV10-3
CAISELTGGASYGYTF
TGTGCCATCAGCGAATTAACAGGGGGGGCTTCTTATGGCTACACCTTC
>NA|NA|TRBJ1-2|TRBV28
CASMAQSYGYTF
TGTGCCAGCATGGCGCAGAGCTATGGCTACACCTTC
>TRBD1|once|TRBJ1-1|TRBV30
CAWGIPGQPTGAFF
TGTGCCTGGGGGATCCCGGGACAGCCTACAGGGGCTTTCTTT
>NA|NA|TRBJ2-2|TRBV24-1
CATSNYARELFF
TGTGCCACCAGTAACTACGCTAGGGAGCTGTTTTTT
>TRBD1|NA|TRBJ2-7|TRBV19
CASSMARDSLYEQYF
TGTGCCAGTAGTATGGCTCGGGACAGCCTATACGAGCAGTACTTC
>TRBD1|once|TRBJ1-1|TRBV6-5
CASRADRQNTEAFF
TGTGCCAGCAGGGCGGACAGGCAGAACACTGAAGCTTTCTTT
>NA|NA|TRBJ1-5|TRBV5-1
CASSVSGGNQPQHF
TGCGCCAGCAGTGTATCGGGGGGCAATCAGCCCCAGCATTTT
>TRBD2|NA|TRBJ2-1|TRBV28
CASRRTSSNEQFF
TGTGCCAGCAGGAGGACTAGCAGCAATGAGCAGTTCTTC
>TRBD1|NA|TRBJ1-2|TRBV5-4
CASSYDRVLLSGYTF
TGTGCCAGCAGCTACGACAGGGTTCTCCTGTCGGGCTACACCTTC
>NA|NA|TRBJ2-1|TRBV6-5
CASRQGIEQFF
TGTGCCAGCAGGCAGGGGATTGAGCAGTTCTTC
>NA|NA|TRBJ2-5|TRBV6-2/TRBV6-3
CASSSLETQYF
TGTGCCAGCAGTTCCCTCGAGACCCAGTACTTC